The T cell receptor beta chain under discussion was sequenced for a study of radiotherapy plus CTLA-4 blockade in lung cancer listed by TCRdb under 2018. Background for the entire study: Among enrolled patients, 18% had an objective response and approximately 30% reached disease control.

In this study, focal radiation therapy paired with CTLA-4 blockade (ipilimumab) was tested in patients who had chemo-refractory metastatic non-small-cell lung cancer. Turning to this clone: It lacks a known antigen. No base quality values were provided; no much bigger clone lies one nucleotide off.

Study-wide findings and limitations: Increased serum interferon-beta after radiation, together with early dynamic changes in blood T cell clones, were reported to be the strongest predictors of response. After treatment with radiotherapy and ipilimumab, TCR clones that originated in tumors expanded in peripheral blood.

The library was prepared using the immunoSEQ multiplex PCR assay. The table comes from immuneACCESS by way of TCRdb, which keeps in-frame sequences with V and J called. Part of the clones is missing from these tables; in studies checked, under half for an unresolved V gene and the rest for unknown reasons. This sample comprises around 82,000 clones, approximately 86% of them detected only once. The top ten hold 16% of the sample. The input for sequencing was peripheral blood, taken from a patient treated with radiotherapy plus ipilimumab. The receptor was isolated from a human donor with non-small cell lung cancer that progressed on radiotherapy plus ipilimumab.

The sequenced DNA: TGTGCCAGCAGCGTAGCCCCGGGGCCGGGTGATACGCAGTATTTT. Its product reads: CASSVAPGPGDTQYF. Here the chain combines TRBV9 and TRBJ2-3; the D gene cannot be resolved beyond TRBD1 or TRBD2, each matching 5 bases. The CDR3, from cysteine to phenylalanine, totals 15 residues. Of the read, only the CDR3 DNA is kept; its 45 bases are in frame from base 1. V and J are truncated by 0 bases and 6 bases respectively, leaving an intervening sequence of 14 bases. The CDR1 and CDR2 encoded by the germline V gene are SGDLS and YYNGEE. The full variable domain, completed from the reference TRBV9 and TRBJ2-3 proteins outside the CDR3, reads DSGVTQTPKHLITATGQRVTLRCSPRSGDLSVYWYQQSLDQGLQFLIQYYNGEERAKGNILERFSAQQFPDLHSELNLSSLELGDSALYFCASSVAPGPGDTQYFGPGTRLTVL.